This T cell receptor (beta chain) stems from a study of cytomegalovirus exposure and HLA in healthy donors. Across the study: Across a few hundred genotyped donors, 81% landed in the Caucasian-associated ancestry cluster.

Study-wide results and caveats: CMV antigen specificity of three CMV-associated chains was confirmed in vitro.

The CDR3 sequence is 15 residues long. CDR1 and CDR2 from the germline V gene are GTSNPN and SVGIG (reference sequence). Germline trimming cut 5 bases from V and 1 base from J; bases unmatched to any gene: 8. This clone has a single count. Antigen: not known. PCR was performed using 60 Vbeta and 13 Jbeta primers. Assay used: immunoSEQ multiplex PCR; TCRdb lists only in-frame clones, some missing. The sample consists of about 170,000 clones, around 80% of them appearing once. The sequence was collected from a woman aged 45 to 65 in good health and CMV-seronegative. V is TRBV30 and J is TRBJ2-4; 7 bases match TRBD1. Specimen: PBMCs. DNA for the CDR3: TGTGCCTGGGGCGATTCGGGACAGGCCAAAAACATTCAGTACTTC. It yields the protein CAWGDSGQAKNIQYF.